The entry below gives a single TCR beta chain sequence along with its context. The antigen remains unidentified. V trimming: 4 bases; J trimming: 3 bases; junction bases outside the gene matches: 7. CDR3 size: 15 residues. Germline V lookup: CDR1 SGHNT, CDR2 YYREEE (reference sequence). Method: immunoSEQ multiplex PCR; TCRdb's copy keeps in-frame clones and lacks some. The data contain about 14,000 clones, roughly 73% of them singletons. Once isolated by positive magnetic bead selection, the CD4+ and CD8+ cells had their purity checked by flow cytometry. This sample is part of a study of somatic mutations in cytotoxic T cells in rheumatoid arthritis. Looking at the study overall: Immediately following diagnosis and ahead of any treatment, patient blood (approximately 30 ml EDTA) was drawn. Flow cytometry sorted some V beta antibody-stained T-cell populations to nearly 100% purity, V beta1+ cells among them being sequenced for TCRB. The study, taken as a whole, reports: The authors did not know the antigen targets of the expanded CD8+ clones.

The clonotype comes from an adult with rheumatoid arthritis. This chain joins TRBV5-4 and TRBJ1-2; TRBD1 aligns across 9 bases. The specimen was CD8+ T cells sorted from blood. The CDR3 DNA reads TGTGCCAGCAGCCAGCGGGGGGACAGGGACTATGGCTACACCTTC. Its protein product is CASSQRGDRDYGYTF.